Sequencing of this T cell receptor beta chain was carried out in a study of T cell responses to AZD1222 COVID-19 vaccine. This clone was found a few times. Method: immunoSEQ multiplex PCR; TCRdb's copy keeps in-frame clones and lacks some. The data hold 84,000 or so clones, with 88% observed a single time. The J segment lost 7 bases and the V segment lost 4 bases, leaving 16 bases of the junction unmatched. This CDR3 has 15 amino acids. CDR1 and CDR2 (germline): GTSNPN, SVGIG (reference sequence). V and J are TRBV30 and TRBJ2-7; 7 nucleotides align to TRBD1. This sequence was found in an adult in good health. This specimen was peripheral blood, taken on day 0 of MenACWY control vaccination. Here the CDR3 DNA reads TGTGCCTGGACCTCCTTGGGGGATCAGACAGGGGAGCAGTACTTC. It codes for CAWTSLGDQTGEQYF.